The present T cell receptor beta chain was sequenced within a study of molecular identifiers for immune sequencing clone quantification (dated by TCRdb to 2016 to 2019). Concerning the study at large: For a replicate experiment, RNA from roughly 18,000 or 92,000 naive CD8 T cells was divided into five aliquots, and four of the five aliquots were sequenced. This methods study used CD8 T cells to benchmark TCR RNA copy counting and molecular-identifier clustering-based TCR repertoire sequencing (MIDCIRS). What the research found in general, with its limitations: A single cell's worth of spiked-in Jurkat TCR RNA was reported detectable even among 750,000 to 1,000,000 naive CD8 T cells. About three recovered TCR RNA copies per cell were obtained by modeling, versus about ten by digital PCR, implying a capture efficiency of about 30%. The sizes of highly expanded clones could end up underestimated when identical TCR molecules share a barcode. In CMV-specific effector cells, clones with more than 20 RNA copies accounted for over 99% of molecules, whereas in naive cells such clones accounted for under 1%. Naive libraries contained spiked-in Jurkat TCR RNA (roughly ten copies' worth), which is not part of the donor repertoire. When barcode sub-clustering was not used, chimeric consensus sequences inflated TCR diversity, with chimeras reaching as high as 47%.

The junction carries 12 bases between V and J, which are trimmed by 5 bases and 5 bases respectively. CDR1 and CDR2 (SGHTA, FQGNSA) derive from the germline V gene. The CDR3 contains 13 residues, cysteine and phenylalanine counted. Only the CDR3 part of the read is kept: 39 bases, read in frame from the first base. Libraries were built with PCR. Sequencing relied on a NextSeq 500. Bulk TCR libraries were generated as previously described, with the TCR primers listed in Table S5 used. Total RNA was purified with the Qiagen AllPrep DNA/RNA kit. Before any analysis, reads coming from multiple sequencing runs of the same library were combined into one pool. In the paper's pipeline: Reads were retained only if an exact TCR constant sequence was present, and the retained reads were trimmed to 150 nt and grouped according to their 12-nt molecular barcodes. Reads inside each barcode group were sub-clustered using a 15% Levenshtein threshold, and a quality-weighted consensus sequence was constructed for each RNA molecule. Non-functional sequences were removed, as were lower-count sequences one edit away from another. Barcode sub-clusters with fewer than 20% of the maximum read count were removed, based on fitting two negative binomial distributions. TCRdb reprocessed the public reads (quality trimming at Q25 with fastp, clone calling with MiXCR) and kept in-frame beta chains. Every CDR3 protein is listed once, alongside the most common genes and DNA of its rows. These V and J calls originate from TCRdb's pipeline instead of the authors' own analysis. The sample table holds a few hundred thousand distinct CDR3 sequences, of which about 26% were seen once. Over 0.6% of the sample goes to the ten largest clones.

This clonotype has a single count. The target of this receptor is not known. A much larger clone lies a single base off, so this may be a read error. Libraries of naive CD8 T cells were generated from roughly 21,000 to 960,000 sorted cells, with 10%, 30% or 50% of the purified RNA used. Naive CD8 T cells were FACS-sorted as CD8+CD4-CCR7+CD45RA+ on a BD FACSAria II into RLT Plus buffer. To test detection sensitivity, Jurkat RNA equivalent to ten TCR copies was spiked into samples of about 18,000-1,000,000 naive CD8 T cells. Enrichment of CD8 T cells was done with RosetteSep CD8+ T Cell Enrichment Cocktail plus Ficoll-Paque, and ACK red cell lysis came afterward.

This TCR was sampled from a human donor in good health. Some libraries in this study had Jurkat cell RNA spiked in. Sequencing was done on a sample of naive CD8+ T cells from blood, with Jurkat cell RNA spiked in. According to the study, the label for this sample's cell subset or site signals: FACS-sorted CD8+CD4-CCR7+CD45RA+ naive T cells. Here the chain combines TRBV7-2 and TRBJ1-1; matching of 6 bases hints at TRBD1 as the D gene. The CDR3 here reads CASSVSGVTEAFF. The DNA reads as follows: TGTGCCAGCAGCGTCTCAGGGGTGACTGAAGCTTTCTTT.